The rows below give T cell receptor beta chains drawn from one sample of a study of blood T cell repertoires in COVID-19. Method: immunoSEQ multiplex PCR; TCRdb's copy keeps in-frame clones and lacks some. This sample has some 260,000 clones; about 91% occur once, and the top ten carry about 5.9%. Input material: peripheral blood. The receptors derive from a woman younger than 45 with COVID-19, enrolled during active disease. Each CDR3 is given without its conserved first and last residue. The order of the fields is CDR3 protein, V gene.

cdr3_aa: ASSRAAGTDMNTEAF
v_call: TRBV7-9

cdr3_aa: ASSTPRRASGKVAGELF
v_call: TRBV27

cdr3_aa: ASSSGGPSIVEELF
v_call: TRBV7-9

cdr3_aa: ATSDFLTSGGTEQF
v_call: TRBV24-1

cdr3_aa: ASPSDRGSYEQY
v_call: TRBV2

cdr3_aa: ATSSRAGADTQY
v_call: TRBV15

cdr3_aa: ASSGSKEGGSWGGYT
v_call: TRBV9

cdr3_aa: ASRPGQTPTDTQY
v_call: TRBV6-4

cdr3_aa: ASSLLPNSVTGNEQF
v_call: TRBV4-2

cdr3_aa: ASSPQGDDTEAF
v_call: TRBV18

cdr3_aa: ASSLGGQGSPLH
v_call: TRBV28

cdr3_aa: ASSLSPGETQY
v_call: TRBV28

cdr3_aa: ASSRRRAGLESTDTQY
v_call: TRBV19

cdr3_aa: ASSPDGGLGTDTQY
v_call: TRBV5-1

cdr3_aa: SVRGQFQETQY
v_call: TRBV29-1

cdr3_aa: ASSRLQGLNTEAF
v_call: TRBV27

cdr3_aa: ASSLSGNQPQH
v_call: TRBV5-1

cdr3_aa: ASSLVGQGSYEQY
v_call: TRBV7-6

cdr3_aa: AISEPTSGGASEQF
v_call: TRBV10-3

cdr3_aa: ASSSSIGAGEKLF
v_call: TRBV7-9

cdr3_aa: ASSPPFVGEGTDTQY
v_call: TRBV18

cdr3_aa: ASSQRSGPGSNEKLF
v_call: TRBV4-2

cdr3_aa: ASSRTSGGDTQY
v_call: TRBV28

cdr3_aa: ASSIEFASVRTDTQY
v_call: TRBV19

cdr3_aa: ASSELASPGGDTQY
v_call: TRBV10-2

cdr3_aa: ASSVGYYVRDRQF
v_call: TRBV9

cdr3_aa: ASSSNRGHPTEAF
v_call: TRBV18

cdr3_aa: ASSLAYGRAFNEQF
v_call: TRBV7-2

cdr3_aa: ASSLSPGLAGASTDTQY
v_call: TRBV4-2

cdr3_aa: ASSLVDGGKNQPQH
v_call: TRBV7-8

cdr3_aa: SVEDPGVDTQY
v_call: TRBV29-1

cdr3_aa: ASSSSGREETQY
v_call: TRBV7-2

cdr3_aa: ASSAPVPGGNEQF
v_call: TRBV7-9

cdr3_aa: ASSQDVGSEKLF
v_call: TRBV4-3

cdr3_aa: ASSLEGTGGDYGYT
v_call: TRBV5-1

cdr3_aa: ASSQDATGSYNEQF
v_call: TRBV4-1

cdr3_aa: AISVVIAENTGELF
v_call: TRBV10-3

cdr3_aa: ASSLSSSTDTQY
v_call: TRBV4-3

cdr3_aa: ASSVGLAETQY
v_call: TRBV9

cdr3_aa: ASSLVGAVDRPTDTQY
v_call: TRBV7-8

cdr3_aa: ASSSEGDSYNSPLH
v_call: TRBV5-1

cdr3_aa: ATRSGRVVVGNQPQH
v_call: TRBV15

cdr3_aa: ASRPTGGRGYT
v_call: TRBV4-1

cdr3_aa: ASSQEGGASYNEQF
v_call: TRBV4-2

cdr3_aa: ASSPKAIEQY
v_call: TRBV7-8

cdr3_aa: ASRSPGGQSQRTNEKLF
v_call: TRBV28

cdr3_aa: ASSLERFSGNTIY
v_call: TRBV5-8

cdr3_aa: ASSLSRGGGVATQY
v_call: TRBV7-2